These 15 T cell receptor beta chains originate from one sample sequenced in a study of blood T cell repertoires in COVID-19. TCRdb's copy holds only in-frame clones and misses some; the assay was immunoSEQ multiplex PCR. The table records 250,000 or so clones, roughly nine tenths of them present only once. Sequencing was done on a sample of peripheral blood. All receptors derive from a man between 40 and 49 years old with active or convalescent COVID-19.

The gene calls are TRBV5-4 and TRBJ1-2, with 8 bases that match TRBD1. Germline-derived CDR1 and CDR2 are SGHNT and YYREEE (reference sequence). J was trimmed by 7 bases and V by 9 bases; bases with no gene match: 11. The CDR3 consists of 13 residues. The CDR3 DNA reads TGTGCCATTTACAGGGGGGCCGGGTTTGGCTACACCTTC. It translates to CAIYRGAGFGYTF.

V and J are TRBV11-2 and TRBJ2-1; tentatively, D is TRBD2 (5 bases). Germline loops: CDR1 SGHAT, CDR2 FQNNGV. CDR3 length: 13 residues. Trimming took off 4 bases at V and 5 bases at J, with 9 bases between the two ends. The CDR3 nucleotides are TGTGCCAGCAGCTGGGAGCGGCACAATGAGCAGTTCTTC. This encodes CASSWERHNEQFF.

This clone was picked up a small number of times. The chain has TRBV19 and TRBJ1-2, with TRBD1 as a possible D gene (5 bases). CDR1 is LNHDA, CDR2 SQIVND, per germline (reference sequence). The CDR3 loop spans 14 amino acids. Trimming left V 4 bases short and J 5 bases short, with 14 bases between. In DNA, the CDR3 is TGTGCCAGTAGTAGACCAGACAGACTTTATGGCTACACCTTC. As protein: CASSRPDRLYGYTF.

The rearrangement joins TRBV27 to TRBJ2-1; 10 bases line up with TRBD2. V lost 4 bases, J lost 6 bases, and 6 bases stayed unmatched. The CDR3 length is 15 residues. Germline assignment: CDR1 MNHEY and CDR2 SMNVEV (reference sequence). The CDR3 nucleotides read TGTGCCAGCAGTTCCGTAGCGGGGGGCACCAATGAGCAGTTCTTC. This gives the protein CASSSVAGGTNEQFF.

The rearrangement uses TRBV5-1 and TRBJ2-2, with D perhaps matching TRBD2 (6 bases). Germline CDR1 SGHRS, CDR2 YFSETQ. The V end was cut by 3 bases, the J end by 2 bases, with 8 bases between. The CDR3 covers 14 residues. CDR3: CASSWTINTGELFF. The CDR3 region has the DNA TGCGCCAGCAGCTGGACTATTAACACCGGGGAGCTGTTTTTT.

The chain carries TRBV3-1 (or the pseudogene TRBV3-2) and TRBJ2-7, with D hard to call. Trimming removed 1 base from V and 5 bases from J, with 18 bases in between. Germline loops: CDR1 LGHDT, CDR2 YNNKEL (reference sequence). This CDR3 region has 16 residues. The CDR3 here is CASSQATPIFTHEQYF. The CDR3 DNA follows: TGTGCCAGCAGCCAAGCGACTCCCATTTTCACCCACGAGCAGTACTTC.

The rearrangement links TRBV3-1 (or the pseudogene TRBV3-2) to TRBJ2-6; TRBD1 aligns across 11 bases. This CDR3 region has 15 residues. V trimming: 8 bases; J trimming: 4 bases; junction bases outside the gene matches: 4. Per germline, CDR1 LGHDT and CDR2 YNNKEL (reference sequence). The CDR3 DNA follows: TGTGCCAGCGGACAGGGGGCGTCCGGGGCCAACGTCCTGACTTTC. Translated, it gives CASGQGASGANVLTF.

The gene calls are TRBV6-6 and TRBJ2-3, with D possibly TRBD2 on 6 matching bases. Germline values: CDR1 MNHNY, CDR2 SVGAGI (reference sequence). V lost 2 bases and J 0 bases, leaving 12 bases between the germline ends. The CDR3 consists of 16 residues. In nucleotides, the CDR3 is TGTGCCAGCAGTTACATTGGGGGGACTAGCACAGATACGCAGTATTTT. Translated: CASSYIGGTSTDTQYF.

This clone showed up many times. The CDR3 reads CAWSITHRSSGNTIYF. DNA of the CDR3: TGTGCCTGGTCAATCACCCACCGGAGCTCTGGAAACACCATATATTTT. The rearrangement uses TRBV30 and TRBJ1-3; D is unresolved. Between the trimmed V and J ends, which lost 5 bases and 0 bases, there was a span of 17 bases. In germline, CDR1 is GTSNPN, CDR2 SVGIG (reference sequence). The CDR3 is 16 amino acids. Based on the CDR3 plus reference TRBV30 and TRBJ1-3, the full variable domain is SQTIHQWPATLVQPVGSPLSLECTVEGTSNPNLYWYRQAAGRGLQLLFYSVGIGQISSEVPQNLSASRPQDRQFILSSKKLLLSDSGFYLCAWSITHRSSGNTIYFGEGSWLTVV.

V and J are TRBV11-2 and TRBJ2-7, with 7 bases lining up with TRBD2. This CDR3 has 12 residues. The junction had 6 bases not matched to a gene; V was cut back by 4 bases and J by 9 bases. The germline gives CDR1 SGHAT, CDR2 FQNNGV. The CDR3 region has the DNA TGTGCCAGCAGCTCGGGAGGCCATTTGCAGTACTTC. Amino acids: CASSSGGHLQYF.

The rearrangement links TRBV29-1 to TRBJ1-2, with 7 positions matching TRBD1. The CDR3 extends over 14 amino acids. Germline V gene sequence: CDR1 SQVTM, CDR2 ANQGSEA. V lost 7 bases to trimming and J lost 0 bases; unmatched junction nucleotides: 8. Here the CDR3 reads CSGTGVGANYGYTF. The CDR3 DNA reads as TGCAGCGGTACAGGGGTGGGAGCTAACTATGGCTACACCTTC.

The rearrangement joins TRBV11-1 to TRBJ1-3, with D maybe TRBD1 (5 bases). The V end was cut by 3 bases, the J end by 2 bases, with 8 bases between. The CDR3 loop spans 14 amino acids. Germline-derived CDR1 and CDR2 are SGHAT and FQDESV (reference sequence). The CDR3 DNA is TGTGCCAGCAGCTTCTCAGGGCCTGGAAACACCATATATTTT. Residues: CASSFSGPGNTIYF. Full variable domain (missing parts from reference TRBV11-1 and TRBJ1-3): EAEVAQSPRYKITEKSQAVAFWCDPISGHATLYWYRQILGQGPELLVQFQDESVVDDSQLPKDRFSAERLKGVDSTLKIQPAELGDSAMYLCASSFSGPGNTIYFGEGSWLTVV.

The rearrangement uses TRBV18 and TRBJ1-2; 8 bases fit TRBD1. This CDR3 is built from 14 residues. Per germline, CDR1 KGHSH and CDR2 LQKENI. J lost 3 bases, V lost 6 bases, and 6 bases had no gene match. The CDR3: CASSESGGDYGYTF. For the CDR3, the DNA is TGTGCCAGCTCCGAATCAGGGGGCGACTATGGCTACACCTTC.

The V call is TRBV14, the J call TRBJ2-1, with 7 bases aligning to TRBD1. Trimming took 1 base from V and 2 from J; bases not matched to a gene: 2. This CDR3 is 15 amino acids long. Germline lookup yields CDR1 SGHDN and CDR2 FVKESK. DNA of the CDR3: TGTGCCAGCAGCCAAGGGCAGGGGGCCTACAATGAGCAGTTCTTC. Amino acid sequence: CASSQGQGAYNEQFF.

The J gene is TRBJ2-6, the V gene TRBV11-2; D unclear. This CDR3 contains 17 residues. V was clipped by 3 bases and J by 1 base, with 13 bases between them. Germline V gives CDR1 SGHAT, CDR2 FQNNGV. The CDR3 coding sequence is TGTGCCAGCAGCTTCCGCACCACTGATTCTGGGGCCAACGTCCTGACTTTC. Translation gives CASSFRTTDSGANVLTF.